These 30 T cell receptor beta chains were all obtained from the same sample, sequenced in a study of blood T cell repertoires in COVID-19. Method: immunoSEQ multiplex PCR; TCRdb's copy keeps in-frame clones and lacks some. The table has roughly 150,000 clones, about nine tenths seen once. Sequencing was carried out using peripheral blood. These receptors originate from a man aged 18-30 years with acute or convalescent COVID-19.

This rearrangement joins TRBV6-5 to TRBJ1-1; D gene unclear. V was clipped by 7 bases and J by 5 bases, with 8 bases between them. Germline V gene data show CDR1 as MNHEY and CDR2 as SVGAGI. This CDR3 spans 11 amino acids. The CDR3 nucleotides are TGTGCCAGCACCCCGGGTACTGAAGCTTTCTTT. Its protein is CASTPGTEAFF.

V and J are TRBV5-1 and TRBJ1-2; 12 nucleotides align to TRBD1. The germline CDR1 and CDR2 sequences are SGHRS and YFSETQ. CDR3 length equals 15 residues. The junction had 6 bases not matched to a gene; V was cut back by 3 bases and J by 6 bases. In nucleotides, the CDR3 is TGCGCCAGCAGCTCCGGGACAGGGGGCGGGAATGGCTACACCTTC. Its protein is CASSSGTGGGNGYTF.

V and J are TRBV29-1 and TRBJ1-1; 7 bases agree with TRBD1. Germline loops: CDR1 SQVTM, CDR2 ANQGSEA. The CDR3 is 14 amino acids. After removal of 5 bases from V and 1 base from J, the junction contained 7 bases not matched to a gene. The CDR3 protein is CSVRRGQSNTEAFF. The DNA for the CDR3 is TGCAGCGTTCGAAGGGGGCAGTCGAACACTGAAGCTTTCTTT.

The chain joins TRBV5-4 to TRBJ2-2, with TRBD2 matching over 8 bases. CDR3 length equals 15 residues. Trimming at V came to 3 bases and at J to 7 bases, leaving 8 bases not matched to a gene. Germline V lookup: CDR1 SGHNT, CDR2 YYREEE (reference sequence). CDR3 amino acids: CASSSGAGGHGELFF. The DNA for the CDR3 is TGTGCCAGCAGCTCGGGGGCGGGAGGCCACGGGGAGCTGTTTTTT.

This clone was seen a single time. The rearrangement links TRBV3-1 (or the pseudogene TRBV3-2) to TRBJ1-1, with D perhaps TRBD1 (6 bases). CDR1 LGHDT and CDR2 YNNKEL come from the germline V gene (reference sequence). This CDR3 is 15 amino acids long. The ends were cut back, 1 base at V and 1 base at J, with 10 bases in the middle. CDR3 residues: CASSQGGQQNTEAFF. The CDR3 nucleotides are TGTGCCAGCAGCCAAGGGGGACAACAGAACACTGAAGCTTTCTTT.

The gene calls are TRBV25-1 and TRBJ1-4; 10 nucleotides match TRBD1. The CDR3 totals 15 residues. The germline CDR1 and CDR2 sequences are MGHDK and SYGVNS. The J segment lost 5 bases and the V segment lost 1 base, leaving 1 base of the junction unmatched. The chain's CDR3 is CASSESGQGNEKLFF. CDR3 DNA sequence: TGTGCCAGCAGTGAATCGGGACAGGGGAATGAAAAACTGTTTTTT.

The chain links TRBV30 to TRBJ1-1; possibly TRBD1 for D (6 bases). The V gene's germline CDR1 is GTSNPN and CDR2 SVGIG (reference sequence). V was shortened by 0 bases and J by 5 bases, with 16 bases between the two germline ends. This CDR3 has 15 amino acids. The CDR3 DNA follows: TGTGCCTGGAGTGTAGGGGCAGGGGAGTTGACTGAAGCTTTCTTT. Its translation is CAWSVGAGELTEAFF.

The chain couples TRBV12-3 or TRBV12-4 to TRBJ1-2; D is uncertain. V was trimmed by 8 bases and J by 0 bases, leaving 10 bases between them. This CDR3 has 13 amino acids. DNA of the CDR3: TGTGCCAGCCAGGCCCAGACTAACTATGGCTACACCTTC. As protein: CASQAQTNYGYTF.

In this sample, this clone turned up once. This chain links TRBV27 with TRBJ1-2; the D gene is possibly TRBD1 (5 bases). Germline CDR1 reads MNHEY; CDR2 reads SMNVEV (reference sequence). Trimming pared 9 bases from V and 3 bases from J, leaving 17 bases between. This CDR3 is built from 14 residues. The CDR3 DNA sequence: TGTGCCAGGGGACCTCGGGGGGAGTACTATGGCTACACCTTC. It encodes CARGPRGEYYGYTF.

The genes are TRBV6-2 or TRBV6-3 and TRBJ2-1; D gene ambiguous. Trimming pared 2 bases from V and 10 bases from J, leaving 6 bases between. Germline V lookup: CDR1 MNHEY, CDR2 SVGEGT. The CDR3 has 11 amino acids. The CDR3 here is CASSYGREQFF. The CDR3 DNA sequence: TGTGCCAGCAGTTACGGGCGAGAGCAGTTCTTC.

V gene TRBV6-6 combines with J gene TRBJ1-2, with TRBD1 matching over 8 bases. The CDR3 runs to 16 residues. V lost 2 bases and J lost 4; bases outside the gene matches: 9. Germline CDR1 is MNHNY and CDR2 is SVGAGI (reference sequence). CDR3 nucleotide sequence: TGTGCCAGCAGTTACCCCGGACAGGGAACTGCCTATGGCTACACCTTC. This gives the protein CASSYPGQGTAYGYTF.

J is TRBJ2-1 and V is TRBV11-2, with 7 bases that match TRBD2. The CDR3 is made up of 17 amino acids. Germline trimming cut 1 base from V and 4 bases from J; bases unmatched to any gene: 10. Per germline, CDR1 SGHAT and CDR2 FQNNGV. CDR3 sequence (DNA): TGTGCCAGCAGCTTAGTCGGTCAGCGGGGCCAATACAATGAGCAGTTCTTC. Protein sequence: CASSLVGQRGQYNEQFF.

The chain employs TRBV5-5 and TRBJ1-2; no firm D call. V lost 0 bases and J lost 7, with 13 bases in between. In germline, CDR1 is SGHKS, CDR2 YYEKEE (reference sequence). CDR3 length: 14 residues. CDR3 bases: TGTGCCAGCAGCTTGGGCGTCAGCGTTTTTGGCTACACCTTC. This translates into CASSLGVSVFGYTF.

The J gene is TRBJ2-1, the V gene TRBV7-2; 12 nucleotides match TRBD2. The CDR3 length is 14 residues. Germline lookup yields CDR1 SGHTA and CDR2 FQGNSA. The junction had 3 bases not matched to a gene; V was cut back by 5 bases and J by 7 bases. For the CDR3, the DNA is TGTGCCAGCAGCCTGACTAGCGGGAGAAATGAGCAGTTCTTC. Protein: CASSLTSGRNEQFF. Filled out from reference TRBV7-2 and TRBJ2-1, the complete variable domain reads GAGVSQSPSNKVTEKGKDVELRCDPISGHTALYWYRQSLGQGLEFLIYFQGNSAPDKSGLPSDRFSAERTGGSVSTLTIQRTQQEDSAVYLCASSLTSGRNEQFFGPGTRLTVL.

The chain carries TRBV30 and TRBJ1-4; possible D gene TRBD1, 5 bases. The ends were cut back, 1 base at V and 6 bases at J, with 21 bases in the middle. The CDR3 totals 17 residues. Per the germline V gene, CDR1 is GTSNPN and CDR2 is SVGIG (reference sequence). CDR3 sequence (DNA): TGTGCCTGGAGTGCGAATCCCCCCGCAGGGTATGATGAAAAACTGTTTTTT. It codes for CAWSANPPAGYDEKLFF.

This clone was counted only a few times. The CDR3 protein is CASSFRSGGTDTQYF. Written as DNA, the CDR3 is TGCGCCAGCAGCTTTAGGTCAGGGGGCACAGATACGCAGTATTTT. The rearrangement links TRBV5-1 to TRBJ2-3; a possible D gene is TRBD1 (6 bases). Between the trimmed V and J ends, which lost 2 bases and 1 base, there was a span of 11 bases. This CDR3 spans 15 amino acids. Germline CDR1 SGHRS, CDR2 YFSETQ.

CDR3 loop: CASSIDRAYEQYF. CDR3 coding DNA: TGTGCCAGTAGTATCGACAGAGCCTACGAGCAGTACTTC. The chain couples TRBV19 to TRBJ2-7; a possible D gene is TRBD1 (5 bases). The CDR3 contains 13 residues. Germline V lookup: CDR1 LNHDA, CDR2 SQIVND (reference sequence). V shed 3 bases and J shed 2 bases, with 8 bases lying between them.

The J gene is TRBJ2-5, the V gene TRBV5-6; D is undetermined. Trimming pared 3 bases from V and 5 bases from J, leaving 11 bases between. Germline CDR1 and CDR2: SGHDT and YYEEEE. This CDR3 contains 13 residues. The CDR3 spells CASSSFVVETQYF. CDR3 sequence (DNA): TGTGCCAGCAGCTCCTTTGTCGTGGAGACCCAGTACTTC.

This chain connects TRBV6-5 to TRBJ2-3; D possibly corresponds to TRBD2 (5 bases). Trimming cost V 6 bases and J 3 bases, with 10 bases left between them. The CDR3 consists of 13 residues. Looked up from germline, CDR1 is MNHEY and CDR2 is SVGAGI. CDR3 residues: CASRGSGTDTQYF. CDR3 sequence (DNA): TGTGCCAGCAGGGGGAGTGGGACAGATACGCAGTATTTT.

The J gene is TRBJ1-1, the V gene TRBV5-5, with 9 bases lining up with TRBD1. The V gene's germline CDR1 is SGHKS and CDR2 YYEKEE (reference sequence). Germline trimming cut 2 bases from V and 1 base from J; bases unmatched to any gene: 0. The CDR3 totals 14 residues. The CDR3 DNA sequence: TGTGCCAGCAGCTTACAGGGGGCGAACACTGAAGCTTTCTTT. Encoded protein: CASSLQGANTEAFF.

The chain carries TRBV2 and TRBJ2-2, with 13 bases aligning to TRBD2. The germline V gene has CDR1 SNHLY and CDR2 FYNNEI. The CDR3 runs 16 residues. V lost 6 bases to trimming and J lost 5 bases; unmatched junction nucleotides: 6. CDR3 amino acids: CASRRGTSGTTGELFF. CDR3 nucleotides: TGTGCCAGCAGAAGGGGGACTAGCGGGACAACCGGGGAGCTGTTTTTT.

This chain connects TRBV5-4 to TRBJ2-7; TRBD1 matches at 8 bases. The V gene end was trimmed by 4 bases and the J gene end by 6 bases; junction bases not matched to a gene: 9. The CDR3 length is 14 residues. Per the germline V gene, CDR1 is SGHNT and CDR2 is YYREEE (reference sequence). The CDR3 region is CASSPGTGLFEQYF. CDR3 sequence (DNA): TGTGCCAGCAGCCCGGGGACAGGCTTGTTCGAGCAGTACTTC.

This sequence joins TRBV19 and TRBJ1-5; a weak D match, TRBD1 (5 bases). Between the trimmed V and J ends, which lost 6 bases and 7 bases, there was a span of 13 bases. CDR3 length: 13 amino acids. Germline V CDR1 and CDR2: LNHDA, SQIVND (reference sequence). In DNA form, the CDR3 reads TGTGCCAGTAGCCAGGGACTGGGACAGCCCCAGCATTTT. Residues: CASSQGLGQPQHF. The entire variable domain, with the rest obtained from reference TRBV19 and TRBJ1-5, is as follows: DGGITQSPKYLFRKEGQNVTLSCEQNLNHDAMYWYRQDPGQGLRLIYYSQIVNDFQKGDIAEGYSVSREKKESFPLTVTSAQKNPTAFYLCASSQGLGQPQHFGDGTRLSIL.

The rearrangement uses TRBV5-1 and TRBJ2-4, with 11 bases identical to TRBD1. The CDR3 has 16 amino acids. Germline assignment: CDR1 SGHRS and CDR2 YFSETQ. V was pared by 4 bases and J by 1 base, with 4 bases of the junction left unmatched. CDR3 in amino acids: CASSPGQGAAKNIQYF. For the CDR3, the DNA is TGCGCCAGCAGCCCCGGACAGGGGGCTGCCAAAAACATTCAGTACTTC.

The rearrangement links TRBV2 to TRBJ1-5, with a tentative D call TRBD1 (6 bases). V lost 2 bases, J lost 0 bases, and 14 bases lay in between. The CDR3 is 17 amino acids. Germline V gene sequence: CDR1 SNHLY, CDR2 FYNNEI. The CDR3 DNA reads as TGTGCCAGCAGTGAAAGAGGGACACCATATAGCAATCAGCCCCAGCATTTT. Protein product: CASSERGTPYSNQPQHF.

The J gene is TRBJ1-5, the V gene TRBV2; no clear D gene. Germline assignment: CDR1 SNHLY and CDR2 FYNNEI. V lost 6 bases, J lost 4 bases, and 10 bases lay in between. The CDR3 is 13 residues long. The CDR3 sequence is CASRTAGNQPQHF. Written as DNA, the CDR3 is TGTGCCAGCAGGACCGCGGGTAATCAGCCCCAGCATTTT.

The V call is TRBV18, the J call TRBJ2-2; no clear D. The CDR3 consists of 12 residues. V lost 4 bases and J 4 bases, leaving 4 bases between the germline ends. In germline, CDR1 is KGHSH, CDR2 LQKENI. CDR3 amino acids: CASSLVTGELFF. The CDR3 region has the DNA TGTGCCAGCTCACTCGTCACCGGGGAGCTGTTTTTT.

The V call is TRBV2, the J call TRBJ1-2; 8 nucleotides align to TRBD1. Germline CDR1 reads SNHLY; CDR2 reads FYNNEI. CDR3 length: 14 amino acids. The V gene end was trimmed by 6 bases and the J gene end by 2 bases; junction bases not matched to a gene: 5. The CDR3 nucleotides are TGTGCCAGCAGCAGACAGGGGACAAACTATGGCTACACCTTC. This sequence encodes CASSRQGTNYGYTF.

This rearrangement joins TRBV6-2 or TRBV6-3 to TRBJ2-7; 9 bases line up with TRBD2. The CDR3 runs to 16 residues. CDR1 is MNHEY and CDR2 is SVGEGT in the germline V gene. The trim removed 3 bases at V and 0 bases at J, leaving 6 bases unmatched. The chain's CDR3 is CASSYGTSLSSYEQYF. As DNA, the CDR3 is TGTGCCAGCAGTTATGGGACTAGCCTGAGCTCCTACGAGCAGTACTTC.

This clone was detected once. The chain combines TRBV4-1 with TRBJ2-7, with a weak D call TRBD2 (5 bases). This CDR3 region has 13 residues. CDR1 is MGHRA and CDR2 is YSYEKL in the germline V gene. V was trimmed by 1 base and J by 7 bases, leaving 11 bases between them. The CDR3 sequence: CASSQGGAWEQYF. DNA for the CDR3: TGCGCCAGCAGCCAAGGGGGAGCCTGGGAGCAGTACTTC.